The T cell receptor (beta chain) described here comes from a study of T-cell reconstitution after alpha-beta-depleted transplantation in children. Notes on the study in general: When one year had passed after transplant, most T-cell counts and diversity came from newly produced T cells.

Trimming shortened V by 6 bases and J by 6 bases, and 15 bases separated the two germline ends. This CDR3 region has 14 residues. A TCRbeta library incorporating unique molecular identifiers was prepared. TCRdb ran MiXCR on the PCR reads and lists one entry per CDR3 protein. The data hold hundreds of thousands of distinct CDR3 sequences, with 23% observed a single time. For this clonotype: The antigen remains undetermined.

This TCR was recovered from a boy under two years old who had a stem cell transplant for acute myeloid leukemia, so the T cells may come from the graft donor. The material sequenced was PBMCs, mostly from graft donor cells, taken 360 days after TCRalphabeta/CD19-depleted stem cell transplant. This sequence joins TRBV12-3 or TRBV12-4 and TRBJ1-5, with unresolved D. The CDR3 coding sequence is TGTGCCAGCAGCTCCGGGGAGGGAGGTCAGCCCCAGCATTTT. Amino acids: CASSSGEGGQPQHF.